Presented here are 3 T cell receptor beta chains from one specimen sequenced in a study of cytomegalovirus exposure and HLA in healthy donors. Primers included in the PCR were 60 Vbeta and 13 Jbeta primers. Only in-frame clones appear in the TCRdb table, and some are missing; sequencing was by immunoSEQ multiplex PCR. The sample consists of 95,000 to 150,000 clones, just over 65% of them appearing once. Sequenced material: PBMCs. These receptors were obtained from a man between 18 and 29 years old in good health and CMV-seronegative.

The rearrangement links TRBV29-1 to TRBJ2-5; 13 bases map to TRBD2. CDR3 length: 13 residues. Germline assignment: CDR1 SQVTM and CDR2 ANQGSEA. The trim removed 6 bases at V and 6 bases at J, leaving 4 bases unmatched. The CDR3 loop reads CSVRLAGGQTQYF. In DNA, the CDR3 is TGCAGCGTGAGACTAGCGGGGGGACAGACCCAGTACTTC.

V gene TRBV18 combines with J gene TRBJ2-2; possible D gene TRBD2, 6 bases. The CDR3 runs to 16 residues. The germline CDR1 and CDR2 sequences are KGHSH and LQKENI. V was clipped by 2 bases and J by 3 bases, with 13 bases between them. The CDR3 here is CASSPSARDYTGELFF. The CDR3 DNA reads TGTGCCAGCTCACCATCGGCCAGGGACTACACCGGGGAGCTGTTTTTT.

The chain links TRBV30 to TRBJ2-7; 11 bases are shared with TRBD1. The CDR3 runs to 13 residues. Germline-derived CDR1 and CDR2 are GTSNPN and SVGIG (reference sequence). The J segment lost 0 bases and the V segment lost 7 bases, leaving 2 bases of the junction unmatched. The CDR3 reads CALGTGGSYEQYF. CDR3 coding DNA: TGTGCCTTAGGGACAGGGGGCTCCTACGAGCAGTACTTC.